Ten or more counts support the clone carrying this T cell receptor beta chain. Antigen specificity is unknown. These data originate in a study of T-cell memory formation after mild COVID-19. The study's findings and limits: Pre-infection memory harbored some responding clones, suggesting cross-reactive memory joined.

From the 5' RACE reads, TCRdb called clonotypes with MiXCR, one entry per CDR3 protein. The data contain 280,000 or so distinct CDR3 sequences, approximately 8.4% of them singletons. V was clipped by 0 bases and J by 1 base, with 12 bases between them. CDR3 length: 16 amino acids. Germline-derived CDR1 and CDR2 are SGHTA and FQGNSA. Sequenced input: PBMCs or a T cell subset sorted from them (not recorded which). The clonotype comes from a man younger than 35 who had mild COVID-19 (a few samples of this study predate the infection). Cell type and time point are not known. The chain uses TRBV7-2 and TRBJ2-5; D remains unclear. The chain's CDR3 is CASSLARVYSQETQYF. CDR3 bases: TGTGCCAGCAGCTTAGCGCGTGTGTACAGCCAAGAGACCCAGTACTTC.